These T cell receptor beta chains were read from a single sample in a study of T cell repertoires in cytomegalovirus infection. TCRdb passed the reads through MiXCR, listing each CDR3 protein once. This table holds about 340,000 distinct CDR3 sequences, 25% to 35% found once. No antigen has been identified for these receptors. The sample here was cultured PBMCs, taken from culture after CMV antigen stimulation. All receptors derive from a human donor in good health (CMV status not recorded). Some clones in this sample may be carry-over from other donors' samples. The CDR3 runs from the conserved cysteine through the conserved F or W. Each record gives: CDR3 protein, clone size, V gene. The listing skips clone size in some rows; elsewhere it reads once, few, many or a size class.

CASSVAVGTVNEKLFF,NA,TRBV9
CASSARQVLGHEQFF,once,TRBV9
CASSETVVASQHEQYF,few,TRBV6-1
CASSRQGSAGELFF,many,TRBV12-3/TRBV12-4
CASSLALAGGKETQYF,NA,TRBV7-2
CASSQDRVPNTEAFF,NA,TRBV4-1
CATTIAGGPGELFF,NA,TRBV10-3
CASSLAGRNQPQHF,few,TRBV7-9
CASSLVTSGRADRAEQFF,few,TRBV11-3
CASSHGSLADPSSTDTQYF,NA,TRBV4-1
CASSLDPGVYTEAFF,NA,TRBV7-2
CASSPNLGQEGTDEQFF,NA,TRBV6-6
CSARARRGLAGLGEQFF,many,TRBV20-1
CASSSASYYGYTF,NA,TRBV7-9
CSAPKTGLDEKLFF,few,TRBV20-1
CASSTRRPGTSGKTDTQYF,NA,TRBV6-5
CASSDGLQQTFTDTQYF,NA,TRBV25-1
CASSVWTGRGWANVLTF,few,TRBV6-6
CATRWTGTNYGYTF,NA,TRBV6-1
CSARGVGSGRSGVYEQYF,once,TRBV20-1